Listed here is a single T cell receptor (beta chain). The sample comes from a study of T-cell memory formation after mild COVID-19. MiXCR was run by TCRdb on the 5' RACE reads, yielding one entry per CDR3 protein. Of more than 300,000 distinct CDR3 sequences in the sample, about 20% were seen once. J gave up 10 bases and V 4 bases, and 13 bases lay outside the gene matches. This CDR3 is built from 15 residues. Germline CDR1 and CDR2: GTSNPN and SVGIG (reference sequence). The receptor was derived from a man aged 18 to 30 who had mild COVID-19 (a few samples of this study predate the infection). Cell type and time point are not known. Sequencing input: PBMCs or a T cell subset sorted from them (not recorded which). The gene calls are TRBV30 and TRBJ2-1; 10 bases map to TRBD2. DNA for the CDR3: TGTGCCTGGACCCTCGGGTCTAGCGGGGGCCGAGAGCAGTTCTTC. Translating it yields CAWTLGSSGGREQFF. The full variable domain, with the rest looked up from reference TRBV30 and TRBJ2-1, is SQTIHQWPATLVQPVGSPLSLECTVEGTSNPNLYWYRQAAGRGLQLLFYSVGIGQISSEVPQNLSASRPQDRQFILSSKKLLLSDSGFYLCAWTLGSSGGREQFFGPGTRLTVL.